This entry is about one T cell receptor beta chain. Its antigen is not known. The record originates from a study of OX40 agonist ivuxolimab in advanced cancers. Study details: Ivuxolimab, an agonistic anti-OX40 (CD134) antibody, was given to patients. Overall study results and limits: The CD4+ and CD8+ T cells in the blood had expanded clonally by week 6 at 0.1 to 3.0 mg/kg.

The timepoints at which blood was sampled were baseline, cycle 4 day 1, and cycle 7 day 1. Produced via immunoSEQ multiplex PCR; TCRdb's table is partial and in-frame only. The table has 60,000 to 75,000 clones, more than 70% seen once. The germline V gene encodes CDR1 SGHNT and CDR2 YYREEE (reference sequence). The CDR3 is made up of 11 amino acids. The V gene lost 2 bases and the J gene lost 10 bases, with 8 bases spanning the gap. This clonotype originated in an adult with an advanced solid tumor such as melanoma, head and neck, liver or kidney cancer. The V gene is TRBV5-4, the J gene TRBJ2-3, with D unclear. Material: CD4+ or CD8+ T cells sorted from blood, obtained in a trial of the OX40 agonist ivuxolimab. The CDR3 region has the DNA TGTGCCAGCAGCTTCCTCGGAGCGCAGTATTTT. Translated, it gives CASSFLGAQYF.